This T cell receptor (beta chain) was observed in a study of CD8 T cells in ankylosing spondylitis. There are many counts of this clonotype. TCRdb reanalysed the 5' RACE reads using MiXCR and keeps one entry per CDR3 protein. The sample consists of hundreds of thousands of distinct CDR3 sequences, approximately 24% of them appearing once. Trimming removed 6 bases at V and 3 bases at J, with 13 bases between. The germline CDR1 and CDR2 sequences are MNHNS and SASEGT. This CDR3 is 14 amino acids long. The material sequenced was blood, either unsorted or a sorted T cell fraction (not recorded which). V gene TRBV6-1 combines with J gene TRBJ2-3; possibly TRBD2 for D (6 bases). This TCR derives from a male donor with ankylosing spondylitis or in good health (not recorded which). For the CDR3, the DNA is TGTGCCAGCAGACCCGGGACTCAAACAGATACGCAGTATTTT. Translated, it gives CASRPGTQTDTQYF.